This T cell receptor (beta chain) was sequenced for a study of technical replicates of blood from a few donors. Germline CDR1 and CDR2: MNHEY and SMNVEV (reference sequence). This CDR3 is built from 13 residues. The junction had 8 bases not matched to a gene; V was cut back by 6 bases and J by 9 bases. Assay: immunoSEQ multiplex PCR; the TCRdb copy retains only in-frame clones and omits some. The sample lists 60,000 to 90,000 clones; 90% to 95% were seen once. This TCR was recovered from a human donor in good health. V gene TRBV27 combines with J gene TRBJ1-2; TRBD1 matches at 9 bases. Material for sequencing was T cells isolated from PBMCs. CDR3 loop: CASRSGTGKRYTF. CDR3 nucleotides: TGTGCCAGCAGGTCCGGGACAGGGAAGCGCTACACCTTC.